This T cell receptor (beta chain) came from a study of blood T cell repertoires in COVID-19. Study in general: Acute and convalescent COVID-19 specimens originated in the United States, Italy and Spain.

Data came from immunoSEQ multiplex PCR; TCRdb stores just in-frame clones and leaves some out. The repertoire holds fewer than 450,000 clones, approximately 88% seen once, with around 12% in the top ten. The trim removed 7 bases at V and 2 bases at J, leaving 6 bases unmatched. The CDR3 runs 14 residues. The V gene's germline CDR1 is SNHLY and CDR2 FYNNEI. Material for sequencing was peripheral blood. V and J are TRBV2 and TRBJ2-3; 7 positions agree with TRBD1. The sequence was collected from a woman between 50 and 59 years old with COVID-19, enrolled during active disease. CDR3 loop: CASTGTVNTDTQYF. The CDR3 nucleotides are TGTGCCAGCACCGGGACAGTAAACACAGATACGCAGTATTTT.